The clone carrying this TCR beta chain was observed a single time. Under the authors' procedure: Estimates of nucleated cell counts were drawn from the amplification of reference gene primers. Here immunoSEQ multiplex PCR was the method, and the copy in TCRdb shows in-frame clones only, minus some. The D gene and trimming were derived from the DNA, and the V and J assignments and clone size from that table. The sample lists a few hundred thousand clones, about 91% seen once, with over 1% in the top ten. The data belong to a study of blood T cell repertoires in COVID-19. Germline V gives CDR1 MNHEY, CDR2 SVGAGI. Trimming cost V 6 bases and J 6 bases; bases outside gene matches: 5. The CDR3 length is 13 residues. This study enrolled people aged 18 to 89 from roughly 24 US geographic areas. Cohorts were based on clinical histories the participants reported.

The sample comprised PBMCs or T cells enriched from blood (not recorded which). V gene TRBV6-5 combines with J gene TRBJ2-5; 9 bases map to TRBD1. This TCR derives from a woman aged 35 to 49 with acute COVID-19. CDR3 loop: CASRTGGEKTQYF. The CDR3 DNA reads as TGTGCCAGCAGGACAGGGGGTGAAAAGACCCAGTACTTC.